This TCR beta chain appears in the sequencing data of a study of cytomegalovirus exposure and HLA in healthy donors. Across the whole study: In a previous analysis, around 120 million unique TCR beta sequences were found from 170 million or so T cells. Overall study findings and caveats: About 87% or about 30% of the time was how often most TCR beta V segments were productive, according to an earlier analysis.

Deletions cut 6 bases from V and 5 bases from J, with 10 bases between. Looked up from germline, CDR1 is MNHEY and CDR2 is SVGAGI. This CDR3 has 13 residues. In the case of this clone: Its antigen is still unknown.

In the PCR, 60 Vbeta and 13 Jbeta primers were used. Sequencing used immunoSEQ multiplex PCR; TCRdb keeps in-frame clones, though not all of them. The sample carries under 120,000 clones, roughly three fifths recorded once. The specimen sequenced was PBMCs. The receptor's source is a man under 40 in good health and CMV-seropositive. The rearrangement links TRBV6-5 to TRBJ2-2, with a possible D match to TRBD1 (5 bases). The CDR3 loop reads CASRQVGTGELFF. The CDR3 DNA reads as TGTGCCAGCAGACAGGTTGGAACCGGGGAGCTGTTTTTT.